The rows below give T cell receptor beta chains drawn from one sample of a study of a mutant IDH1 vaccine in newly diagnosed glioma. The protocol was immunoSEQ multiplex PCR, while the TCRdb copy is restricted to in-frame clones and leaves out a portion. The repertoire has fewer than 35,000 clones, around 60% of them found once; the top ten carry 11%. These TCRs are of unknown antigen specificity. Here the sequenced sample was PBMCs, taken from a glioma patient whose treatment included an IDH1 peptide vaccine. These receptors originate from a young woman with glioma. Each CDR3 is given with its conserved first and last residue. The order of the fields is V gene, clone size, D gene, J gene, CDR3 protein, CDR3 DNA. The D gene is left open where the match is weak. Clone size appears in some rows only: once, few, many, or a class for an expanded clone.

>TRBV19|.|.|TRBJ1-1
CASRRGGDTEAFF
TGTGCCAGTAGGAGGGGAGGGGACACTGAAGCTTTCTTT
>TRBV14|.|.|TRBJ2-1
CATSPGRQNEQFF
TGTGCCACCTCACCCGGACGGCAAAATGAGCAGTTCTTC
>TRBV5-1|.|.|TRBJ1-2
CASSLDTGGARGYTF
TGCGCCAGCAGCTTGGATACGGGGGGGGCTCGCGGCTACACCTTC
>TRBV5-4|.|TRBD2|TRBJ2-1
CASSDTSGGAGSEQFF
TGTGCCAGCAGCGATACTAGCGGGGGGGCCGGGAGTGAGCAGTTCTTC
>TRBV15|.|.|TRBJ2-3
CATSRVRGPPLDTQYF
TGTGCCACCAGCAGAGTACGGGGGCCACCCCTAGATACGCAGTATTTT
>TRBV11-2|few|TRBD1|TRBJ1-6
CASSLGDRDSSSYNSPLHF
TGTGCCAGCAGCTTAGGGGACAGGGATTCGAGCTCCTATAATTCACCCCTCCACTTT
>TRBV7-8|few|TRBD1|TRBJ1-2
CASSRTGTGVYGYTF
TGTGCCAGCAGCCGCACCGGGACAGGGGTCTATGGCTACACCTTC
>TRBV19|.|TRBD2|TRBJ2-1
CASSGRGANNEQFF
TGTGCCAGTAGCGGGAGGGGGGCTAATAATGAGCAGTTCTTC
>TRBV18|.|.|TRBJ1-1
CASSPGRDTEAFF
TGTGCCAGCTCCCCCGGGAGAGACACTGAAGCTTTCTTT
>TRBV7-2|.|.|TRBJ2-1
CASSFLGGSLNEQFF
TGTGCCAGCAGCTTTCTGGGGGGCTCTCTCAATGAGCAGTTCTTC
>TRBV10-3|few|TRBD2|TRBJ2-7
CAIRLAGDYEQYF
TGTGCCATCAGACTAGCGGGAGACTACGAGCAGTACTTC
>TRBV5-1|.|TRBD1|TRBJ2-7
CASSDRGRTYEQYF
TGCGCCAGCTCCGACAGGGGGCGCACCTACGAGCAGTACTTC
>TRBV2|.|TRBD1|TRBJ2-3
CASSEAGEVTGSTDTQYF
TGTGCCAGCAGTGAAGCTGGAGAGGTGACAGGGAGCACAGATACGCAGTATTTT
>TRBV2|.|.|TRBJ2-3
CASSEGRVQRGQYF
TGTGCCAGCAGTGAGGGCAGGGTTCAAAGGGGGCAGTATTTT
>TRBV11-3|.|.|TRBJ1-1
CASSSSRVNTEAFF
TGTGCCAGCAGCTCGTCAAGAGTGAACACTGAAGCTTTCTTT
>TRBV28|.|.|TRBJ2-7
CASSPSGTDSGFSYEQYF
TGTGCCAGCAGTCCCTCCGGGACTGATTCTGGGTTTTCCTACGAGCAGTACTTC
>TRBV6-5|.|.|TRBJ1-5
CASSMDSVSNQPQHF
TGTGCCAGCAGCATGGACAGTGTTAGCAATCAGCCCCAGCATTTT
>TRBV6-6|.|.|TRBJ1-2
CASSEASYGYTF
TGTGCCAGCAGTGAGGCCAGCTATGGCTACACCTTC
>TRBV4-3|.|TRBD2|TRBJ2-5
CASSQEWGGQETQYF
TGCGCCAGCAGCCAAGAGTGGGGGGGCCAAGAGACCCAGTACTTC
>TRBV5-6|.|.|TRBJ1-6
CASSLSTGSSYNSPLHF
TGTGCCAGCAGCTTGTCGACGGGGAGCTCCTATAATTCACCCCTCCACTTT
>TRBV5-6|few|.|TRBJ1-1
CASSSLSTEAFF
TGTGCCAGCAGCTCGCTTAGCACTGAAGCTTTCTTT
>TRBV7-8|few|.|TRBJ1-1
CASSLAGRTPEAFF
TGTGCCAGCAGCTTAGCGGGCAGGACCCCTGAAGCTTTCTTT
>TRBV5-4|.|.|TRBJ2-6
CASTGPAVRSGANVLTF
TGTGCCAGCACTGGACCCGCGGTGCGGTCTGGGGCCAACGTCCTGACTTTC
>TRBV5-4|.|TRBD2|TRBJ2-1
CASSLRTSGDKGEQFF
TGTGCCAGCAGCTTGCGGACTAGCGGTGATAAGGGTGAGCAGTTCTTC
>TRBV7-2|.|TRBD2|TRBJ2-1
CASSGRDYLRHEQFF
TGTGCCAGCAGCGGCCGGGACTACCTCAGGCATGAGCAGTTCTTC
>TRBV25-1|once|TRBD1|TRBJ2-6
CASSPDRAKSGANVLTF
TGTGCCAGCAGTCCAGACAGGGCGAAGTCTGGGGCCAACGTCCTGACTTTC
>TRBV30|.|.|TRBJ2-2
CAWSRGYTGELFF
TGTGCCTGGAGTAGAGGATACACCGGGGAGCTGTTTTTT
>TRBV27|.|.|TRBJ1-6
CASSETPDSKRSPLHF
TGTGCCAGCAGTGAAACCCCGGACAGTAAGCGTTCACCCCTCCACTTT
>TRBV7-2|.|TRBD2|TRBJ2-1
CASSLGGGSTEQFF
TGTGCCAGCAGCTTAGGGGGGGGGTCTACTGAGCAGTTCTTC
>TRBV18|few|.|TRBJ2-1
CASSRLVVINEQFF
TGTGCCAGCTCACGTCTAGTGGTGATCAATGAGCAGTTCTTC
>TRBV7-2|few|.|TRBJ2-7
CASSPPYGVYEQYF
TGTGCCAGCAGCCCACCATATGGGGTCTACGAGCAGTACTTC
>TRBV4-3|once|.|TRBJ1-2
CASSQDLTRNYGYTF
TGCGCCAGCAGCCAGGACCTCACACGTAACTATGGCTACACCTTC
>TRBV7-8|.|.|TRBJ2-2
CASSFREGGELFF
TGTGCCAGCAGCTTCAGGGAAGGGGGGGAGCTGTTTTTT
>TRBV4-2|.|.|TRBJ1-2
CASSQDGRGYGYTF
TGTGCCAGCAGCCAAGATGGCAGGGGCTATGGCTACACCTTC
>TRBV7-2|.|TRBD1|TRBJ2-7
CASSLGARTGFGWEQYF
TGTGCCAGCAGCTTAGGGGCCCGGACAGGGTTTGGGTGGGAGCAGTACTTC
>TRBV7-9|few|.|TRBJ1-3
CASSSGTGSGNTIYF
TGTGCCAGCAGCTCAGGGACTGGCTCTGGAAACACCATATATTTT
>TRBV21-1|.|.|TRBJ1-1
CAPNGGGAFF
TGTGCCCCCAACGGGGGTGGAGCTTTCTTT
>TRBV9|.|.|TRBJ2-1
CASSVGPNEQFF
TGTGCCAGCAGCGTTGGGCCCAATGAGCAGTTCTTC
>TRBV7-9|.|.|TRBJ2-7
CASDKGLSEQYF
TGTGCCAGTGATAAAGGGTTGAGCGAGCAGTACTTC
>TRBV28|.|TRBD2|TRBJ2-7
CASSLAGASYEQYF
TGTGCCAGCAGCCTAGCGGGGGCCTCCTACGAGCAGTACTTC
>TRBV19|.|TRBD1|TRBJ1-4
CASSWGQLNEKLFF
TGTGCCAGTAGTTGGGGACAGCTTAATGAAAAACTGTTTTTT
>TRBV5-4|.|.|TRBJ2-3
CASSLDGRPDTQYF
TGTGCCAGCAGCTTGGACGGCAGACCAGATACGCAGTATTTT
>TRBV19|.|.|TRBJ2-6
CASSKREPGSGANVLTF
TGTGCCAGTAGTAAACGGGAGCCGGGCTCTGGGGCCAACGTCCTGACTTTC
>TRBV25-1|.|.|TRBJ1-3
CASSTGPPSGNTIYF
TGTGCCAGCAGTACGGGCCCTCCCTCTGGAAACACCATATATTTT
>TRBV6-1|.|.|TRBJ2-7
CASSEFDPSPYEQYF
TGTGCCAGCAGTGAATTCGACCCCTCCCCATACGAGCAGTACTTC
>TRBV4-3|.|.|TRBJ1-4
CASSQDHLGWGTATNEKLFF
TGCGCCAGCAGCCAAGATCATTTAGGGTGGGGGACCGCAACTAATGAAAAACTGTTTTTT
>TRBV15|few|TRBD2|TRBJ2-1
CATSRGAGVYNEQFF
TGTGCCACCAGCAGAGGAGCGGGGGTCTACAATGAGCAGTTCTTC
>TRBV7-2|.|TRBD2|TRBJ2-5
CASSQGLAGVETQYF
TGTGCCAGCAGCCAGGGACTAGCGGGAGTAGAGACCCAGTACTTC
>TRBV7-8|once|TRBD1|TRBJ2-7
CASSLVGTGASEQYF
TGTGCCAGCAGCTTAGTAGGTACAGGGGCGAGCGAGCAGTACTTC
>TRBV18|few|TRBD1|TRBJ1-1
CASSGQGNTEAFF
TGTGCCAGCTCAGGACAGGGCAACACTGAAGCTTTCTTT
>TRBV5-1|.|TRBD1|TRBJ1-1
CASSVTGGGVAEAFF
TGCGCCAGCAGCGTGACAGGGGGTGGGGTGGCTGAAGCTTTCTTT
>TRBV18|.|.|TRBJ1-1
CASSSKTGNTEAFF
TGTGCCAGCTCATCAAAGACAGGGAACACTGAAGCTTTCTTT